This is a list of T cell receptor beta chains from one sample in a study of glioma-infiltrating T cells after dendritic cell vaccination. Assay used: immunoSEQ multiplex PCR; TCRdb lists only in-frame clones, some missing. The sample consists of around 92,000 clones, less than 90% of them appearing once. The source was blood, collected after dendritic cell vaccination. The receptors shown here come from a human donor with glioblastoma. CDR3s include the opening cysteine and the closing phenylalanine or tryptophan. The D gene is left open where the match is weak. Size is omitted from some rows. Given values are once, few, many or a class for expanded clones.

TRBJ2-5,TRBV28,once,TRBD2,CASSKTSGRRETQYF
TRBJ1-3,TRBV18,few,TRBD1,CASSPPGQGTGNTIYF
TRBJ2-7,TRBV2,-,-,CASKPQGLPYEQYF
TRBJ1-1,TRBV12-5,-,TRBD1,CASRDRSMSTEAFF
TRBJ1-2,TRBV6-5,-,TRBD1,CASSDGQEHYGYTF
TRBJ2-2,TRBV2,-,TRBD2,CASRWTSTGELFF
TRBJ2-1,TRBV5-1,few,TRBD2,CASSGLVSVEQFF
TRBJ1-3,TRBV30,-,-,CAWSVAGGNTIYF
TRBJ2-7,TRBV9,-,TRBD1,CASSVGQGNTYEQYF
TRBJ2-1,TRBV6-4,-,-,CASSDDPGNYNEQFF
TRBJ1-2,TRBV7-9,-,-,CASSLTQGTYGYTF
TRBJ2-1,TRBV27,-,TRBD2,CASSTPLEAGDYNEQFF
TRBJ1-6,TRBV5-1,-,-,CASSLDQGRGSPLHF
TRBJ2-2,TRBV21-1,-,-,CASSKELGGKNTGELFF
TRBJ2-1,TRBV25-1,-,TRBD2,CASSDPRGGDDNEQFF
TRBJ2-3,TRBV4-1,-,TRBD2,CASSQSGGGYPGRDTQYF
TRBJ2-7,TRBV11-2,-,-,CASSLEGGAYYEQYF
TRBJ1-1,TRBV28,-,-,CASSDYRVGTEAFF
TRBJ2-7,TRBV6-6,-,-,CASGRGGGYEQYF
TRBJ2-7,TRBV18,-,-,CASSPASGAAEQYF
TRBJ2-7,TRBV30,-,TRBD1,CAWSVGQGYEQYF
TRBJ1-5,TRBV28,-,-,CASSLVQPNQPQHF
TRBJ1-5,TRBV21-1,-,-,CASSRGSSQPQHF
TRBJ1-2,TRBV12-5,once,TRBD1,CASGLIQGVYTF
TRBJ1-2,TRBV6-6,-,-,CASSYEGDYGYTF
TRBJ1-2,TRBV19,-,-,CASKKYGTQNYGYTF
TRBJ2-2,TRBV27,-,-,CASRGGAYTGELFF
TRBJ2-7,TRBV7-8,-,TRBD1,CASSADRAYEQYF
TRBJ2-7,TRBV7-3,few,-,CASSLVPGKYEQYF
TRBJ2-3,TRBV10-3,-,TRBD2,CAISDRLAGVTDTQYF
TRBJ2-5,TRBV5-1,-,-,CASSSDTFQETQYF
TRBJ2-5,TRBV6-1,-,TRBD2,CASSEWGGGSISETQYF
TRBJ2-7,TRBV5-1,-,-,CASSLGTGSIEQYF
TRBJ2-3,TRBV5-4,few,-,CASSGDSITDTQYF
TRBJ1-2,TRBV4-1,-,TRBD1,CASSPQSTGYGYTF
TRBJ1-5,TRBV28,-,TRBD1,CAGAGGRQPQHF
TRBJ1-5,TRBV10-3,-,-,CAISDWGEGQPQHF
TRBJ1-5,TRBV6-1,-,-,CASRWYGGQPQHF
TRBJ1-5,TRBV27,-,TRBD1,CASRQGQGTNQPQHF
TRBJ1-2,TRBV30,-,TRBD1,CAWEGQGLYGYTF